The 22 T cell receptor beta chains in this list originate from one sample, sequenced in a study of persistence of HIV-infected CD4 T cells. The immunoSEQ assay was version 4, run in survey mode. The assay was immunoSEQ multiplex PCR, and TCRdb's table has in-frame clones only and misses some. This sample has some 41,000 clones; 65% to 85% occur once, and the top ten carry around 1.5%. The stimulus was lysate of CMV-infected fibroblasts, approximately 9.6 ug/mL. CD40L-negative CD69-negative CD45RO-high memory CD4+ T cells were sorted as populations depleted of antigen-responding cells. For these TCRs, the target antigens are not known. The source material was CD4+ T cells sorted from PBMCs after roughly 18-hour stimulation, sampled from a patient who received antiretroviral therapy. Receptor source: an adult man with HIV who was CMV-seropositive.

This clone was detected a few times. The chain recombines TRBV3-1 (or the pseudogene TRBV3-2) with TRBJ1-6; 7 bases line up with TRBD1. CDR3 size: 15 residues. Trimming removed 4 bases from V and 2 bases from J; junction bases left unmatched: 2. From germline, CDR1 is LGHDT and CDR2 YNNKEL (reference sequence). In nucleotides, the CDR3 is TGTGCCAGCAGCCTCGGGACAGCCTATAATTCACCCCTCCACTTT. Amino acid sequence: CASSLGTAYNSPLHF.

For this clone: The sample has other DNA sequences that encode this CDR3 too. The chain links TRBV2 to TRBJ2-7; tentative D call: TRBD1 (6 bases). CDR3 length: 13 residues. V dropped 6 bases and J dropped 3 bases, with 12 bases sitting between them. Germline V gene sequence: CDR1 SNHLY, CDR2 FYNNEI. CDR3 sequence reads: CASSLRDIYEQYF. The CDR3 bases are TGTGCCAGCAGCCTAAGGGACATCTACGAGCAGTACTTC. Full variable domain (remainder filled in from reference TRBV2 and TRBJ2-7): EPEVTQTPSHQVTQMGQEVILRCVPISNHLYFYWYRQILGQKVEFLVSFYNNEISEKSEIFDDQFSVERPDGSNFTLKIRSTKLEDSAMYFCASSLRDIYEQYFGPGTRLTVT.

CDR3 region: CASSPRNRASGANVLTF. The CDR3 DNA sequence: TGTGCCAGCAGCCCTCGTAACAGGGCCTCTGGGGCCAACGTCCTGACTTTC. The V gene is TRBV14, the J gene TRBJ2-6; D might be TRBD1 (6 bases). Trimming took off 4 bases at V and 0 bases at J, with 13 bases between the two ends. The CDR3 spans 17 residues. Germline lookup yields CDR1 SGHDN and CDR2 FVKESK.

This clone was seen just once. The rearrangement joins TRBV28 to TRBJ2-4, with TRBD1 matching 8 bases. The CDR3 is 14 residues long. CDR1 and CDR2 (germline): MDHEN, SYDVKM. V shed 6 bases, J shed 6 bases, and the junction held 7 bases outside the gene matches. The CDR3 coding sequence is TGTGCCAGCAGCCCCGGACAGGGCGGAAACATTCAGTACTTC. This sequence encodes CASSPGQGGNIQYF.

Within the sample, this clone is medium-sized. V and J are TRBV7-3 and TRBJ1-1; tentative D call: TRBD1 (6 bases). The V and J ends lost 4 bases and 5 bases respectively, with 11 bases between them. Germline V lookup: CDR1 SGHTA, CDR2 FQGTGA. The CDR3 has 13 amino acids. This CDR3 reads CASSSHRETEAFF. CDR3 in DNA: TGTGCCAGCAGCTCGCACAGGGAAACTGAAGCTTTCTTT.

The chain recombines TRBV19 with TRBJ2-1; 14 positions match TRBD2. V lost 3 bases and J lost 9; bases outside the gene matches: 4. From germline, CDR1 is LNHDA and CDR2 SQIVND (reference sequence). The CDR3 runs to 15 residues. CDR3 protein: CASSIGLAGGGEQFF. DNA of the CDR3: TGTGCCAGTAGTATTGGACTAGCGGGGGGAGGTGAGCAGTTCTTC.

The V call is TRBV7-9, the J call TRBJ1-5, with D possibly matching TRBD1 (6 bases). Germline CDR1 SEHNR, CDR2 FQNEAQ (reference sequence). V lost 5 bases to trimming and J lost 4 bases, with 24 bases between them. The CDR3 contains 18 residues. This chain's CDR3 is CASSLSPIQGGWNQPQHF. CDR3 bases: TGTGCCAGCAGCCTTAGCCCAATACAGGGAGGGTGGAATCAGCCCCAGCATTTT.

This chain connects TRBV4-1 to TRBJ2-2, with D perhaps given as TRBD1 or TRBD2 (6 bases each). This CDR3 has 16 residues. Trimming took 1 base from V and 5 from J, leaving 14 bases between them. Germline V CDR1 and CDR2: MGHRA, YSYEKL. CDR3 in DNA: TGCGCCAGCAGCCAAGTACGGGGGCGAGGGACCGGGGAGCTGTTTTTT. It translates to CASSQVRGRGTGELFF.

The rearrangement joins TRBV6-6 to TRBJ1-1, with 8 bases fitting TRBD1. After removal of 6 bases from V and 9 bases from J, the junction contained 9 bases not matched to a gene. CDR3 length equals 13 residues. Germline lookup yields CDR1 MNHNY and CDR2 SVGAGI (reference sequence). CDR3 protein: CASSGMTGAQAFF. In nucleotides, the CDR3 is TGTGCCAGCAGCGGTATGACAGGGGCTCAAGCTTTCTTT.

The count of this clone is one. The V gene is TRBV25-1, the J gene TRBJ1-6; D unclear. The CDR3 contains 12 residues. Germline V gene lookup returns CDR1 MGHDK and CDR2 SYGVNS. Between the trimmed V and J ends, which lost 6 bases and 3 bases, there was a span of 3 bases. The CDR3 protein is CASRDYNSPLHF. The DNA for the CDR3 is TGTGCCAGCAGGGACTATAATTCACCCCTCCACTTT.

This chain joins TRBV5-5 and TRBJ1-5; the D is unclear. The CDR3 extends over 14 amino acids. V was cut by 3 bases and J by 8 bases, with 15 bases left in between. Per the germline V gene, CDR1 is SGHKS and CDR2 is YYEKEE (reference sequence). CDR3 sequence: CASSSTRAREPQHF. The CDR3, as DNA: TGTGCCAGCAGCTCCACAAGGGCCCGGGAGCCCCAGCATTTT.

The V and J genes are TRBV7-3 and TRBJ2-3; D gene ambiguous. The CDR3 runs to 14 residues. Germline CDR1 and CDR2: SGHTA and FQGTGA. Trimming took 4 bases from V and 3 from J, leaving 11 bases between them. The CDR3 spells CASSSGLPTDTQYF. The CDR3 DNA reads TGTGCCAGCAGCTCCGGCCTTCCTACAGATACGCAGTATTTT.

The chain uses TRBV12-3 or TRBV12-4 and TRBJ2-3; D is unclear. The CDR3 consists of 12 residues. Trimming pared 3 bases from V and 2 bases from J, leaving 3 bases between. The CDR3 DNA reads as TGTGCCAGCAGTTTTTTCACAGATACGCAGTATTTT. This codes for CASSFFTDTQYF.

The rearrangement joins TRBV12-5 to TRBJ2-6; D perhaps matches TRBD2 (5 bases). The CDR3 sequence is 17 residues long. CDR1 and CDR2 from the germline V gene are LGHNT and FRNRAP. Trimming shortened V by 1 base and J by 1 base, and 11 bases separated the two germline ends. CDR3 DNA: TGTGCTAGTGGTTTGGCCCGGGGTTCATCTGGGGCCAACGTCCTGACTTTC. Translating it yields CASGLARGSSGANVLTF.

The V gene is TRBV9, the J gene TRBJ1-3; D is uncertain. Germline V gene sequence: CDR1 SGDLS, CDR2 YYNGEE. V was pared by 4 bases and J by 4 bases, with 9 bases between. The CDR3 length is 13 residues. The CDR3 bases are TGTGCCAGCAGCTCCTCCATCGGAAACACCATATATTTT. Its translation: CASSSSIGNTIYF.

The chain combines TRBV7-9 with TRBJ2-3, with D unresolved. Deletions cut 3 bases from V and 1 base from J, with 11 bases between. The germline CDR1 and CDR2 sequences are SEHNR and FQNEAQ (reference sequence). This CDR3 is built from 15 residues. This CDR3 reads CASSLSTGRTDTQYF. The CDR3 DNA sequence: TGTGCCAGCAGCTTGAGTACGGGCCGCACAGATACGCAGTATTTT.

The CDR3 sequence: CASRGPMNTEAFF. In DNA, the CDR3 is TGCGCCAGCAGAGGGCCCATGAACACTGAAGCTTTCTTT. This chain joins TRBV5-1 and TRBJ1-1; D is unresolved. The germline V gene has CDR1 SGHRS and CDR2 YFSETQ. CDR3 size: 13 residues. Trimming left V 5 bases short and J 0 bases short, with 8 bases between.

CDR3 sequence: CASSSTMNTEAFF. CDR3 nucleotide sequence: TGCGCCAGCAGCTCCACTATGAACACTGAAGCTTTCTTT. The V call is TRBV5-1, the J call TRBJ1-1; no reliable D call. This CDR3 is built from 13 residues. The germline V and J ends were trimmed by 3 bases and 0 bases, with 6 bases remaining between them. CDR1 is SGHRS, CDR2 YFSETQ, per germline. Using reference TRBV5-1 and TRBJ1-1 for the parts outside the CDR3, the full variable domain is KAGVTQTPRYLIKTRGQQVTLSCSPISGHRSVSWYQQTPGQGLQFLFEYFSETQRNKGNFPGRFSGRQFSNSRSEMNVSTLELGDSALYLCASSSTMNTEAFFGQGTRLTVV.

The chain has TRBV24-1 and TRBJ2-2, with D tentatively TRBD2 (5 bases). Between the trimmed V and J ends, which lost 1 base and 5 bases, there was a span of 7 bases. CDR3 length: 14 amino acids. Germline V CDR1 and CDR2: KGHDR, SFDVKD. CDR3: CATSDFTGTGELFF. The CDR3 DNA follows: TGTGCCACCAGTGATTTTACGGGGACCGGGGAGCTGTTTTTT.

The chain recombines TRBV24-1 with TRBJ2-6, with 10 bases matching TRBD1. The CDR3 covers 14 residues. The V and J ends lost 9 bases and 4 bases, in that order; junction bases with no gene match: 2. The V gene's germline CDR1 is KGHDR and CDR2 SFDVKD. CDR3 region: CATGQGGGANVLTF. The CDR3 coding sequence is TGTGCCACCGGACAGGGGGGAGGGGCCAACGTCCTGACTTTC.

The chain joins TRBV6-5 to TRBJ1-1; 8 nucleotides agree with TRBD1. The V gene's germline CDR1 is MNHEY and CDR2 SVGAGI. The CDR3 covers 15 residues. J gave up 1 base and V 6 bases, and 7 bases lay outside the gene matches. The CDR3 here is CASRVDRGQNTEAFF. CDR3 sequence (DNA): TGTGCCAGCAGGGTAGACAGGGGCCAGAACACTGAAGCTTTCTTT.

In nucleotides, the CDR3 is TGTGCCAGTAGTTTCCCCCCCGGGGAGCTGTTTTTT. Protein sequence: CASSFPPGELFF. The rearrangement links TRBV19 to TRBJ2-2; no reliable D call. This CDR3 has 12 amino acids. Per germline, CDR1 LNHDA and CDR2 SQIVND (reference sequence). Trimming removed 5 bases at V and 6 bases at J, with 7 bases between.